Sequencing of this TCR beta chain was carried out in a study of T cells after yellow fever vaccination (dated by TCRdb to the late 2010s). Background for the entire study: Libraries from fractions with low cell numbers were prepared with the SMART-Seq v4 Ultra Low Input RNA kit. To track T-cell clones before and after primary and booster YFV17D yellow fever vaccination, bulk TCR alpha and beta repertoires were sequenced longitudinally. Blood was drawn at multiple timepoints before and after primary and secondary immunization, with bulk PBMC replicates and cell subsets isolated. Two healthy male donors, one aged 18 to 30 and one aged 30 to 40 years, made up the cohort.

Turning to this clonotype: No cognate antigen has been identified for it. One base away there is no much larger clone; base qualities are not given.

TCR cDNA was synthesized by 5'RACE template switching, which introduced a universal primer site and unique molecular identifiers. Priming of cDNA synthesis was performed from both the TCR alpha and TCR beta constant segments. Library amplification used two PCR steps, and the second PCR step added sample barcodes and sequencing adapters. Sequencing of libraries was performed on Illumina HiSeq 2500 (2x100 bp) or NovaSeq (2x150 bp). From the authors' description of their analysis: Demultiplexing of reads and collapsing into UMI consensus sequences were performed with MIGEC, and V(D)J alignment was carried out with MiXCR. Clonotypes responding to the vaccine were identified with edgeR on replicate PBMC samples, with the criteria of FDR below 0.01 and a log2 fold change above 5 up to day 15. Each bulk clonotype was labeled CD4 or CD8 based on which sequenced repertoire, CD4 or CD8, contained the clonotype at higher abundance. The public sequencing data were trimmed at Q25 with fastp and processed into clonotypes with MiXCR by TCRdb, which kept only in-frame beta chains. Rows matching on CDR3 protein sequence are summarized as one entry with the most common DNA and genes. TCRdb's processing, not the study's, gives the V and J calls here. The sample contains a few hundred thousand distinct CDR3 sequences, roughly 6.1% of them found a single time. 15% of the sample lies in the top ten.

What the authors observed across the whole study: The secondary T-cell response was found to be weaker but faster than the primary response, with a peak reached on day 5 rather than on day 15. Most clones expanded after primary vaccination were re-detected after the booster (just under 97% of CD4 and around nine tenths of CD8), suggesting broad memory maintenance. Because the study included only a couple of donors, the extent to which the findings can be generalized is limited. A small share of clonotypes occurred in both CD4 and CD8 compartments, likely arising from convergent recombination. Computational filtering was required because FACS-sorted repertoires could contain abundant contaminating clonotypes from the bulk population.

The sample's treatment or condition label, decoded: live attenuated yellow fever vaccine strain. At each blood-draw timepoint, two biological replicates of bulk PBMCs were obtained. PBMCs were isolated from peripheral blood using a standard Ficoll-Paque protocol. TriZol was used to extract RNA from bulk PBMCs, from CD4 and CD8 fractions, and from dextramer-positive and dextramer-negative fractions. Reading from cysteine to phenylalanine, the CDR3 counts 13 amino acids. CDR3 DNA only is kept here, 39 bases in frame from base 1. The germline V gene (reference sequence) sets CDR1 to PRHDT and CDR2 to FYEKMQ. The germline ends are 13 bases apart after V is trimmed by 8 bases and J by 2 bases.

This specimen was PBMCs, taken 5 days after the yellow fever booster vaccination. This receptor chain uses TRBV13 and TRBJ2-7; perhaps TRBD1 is the D gene, with 6 bases matching. The receptor was isolated from a young man who received the YFV17D yellow fever vaccine. The DNA sequence is TGTGCCAGCTTAGCCAGGGACACCTACGAGCAGTACTTC. Its product reads: CASLARDTYEQYF.